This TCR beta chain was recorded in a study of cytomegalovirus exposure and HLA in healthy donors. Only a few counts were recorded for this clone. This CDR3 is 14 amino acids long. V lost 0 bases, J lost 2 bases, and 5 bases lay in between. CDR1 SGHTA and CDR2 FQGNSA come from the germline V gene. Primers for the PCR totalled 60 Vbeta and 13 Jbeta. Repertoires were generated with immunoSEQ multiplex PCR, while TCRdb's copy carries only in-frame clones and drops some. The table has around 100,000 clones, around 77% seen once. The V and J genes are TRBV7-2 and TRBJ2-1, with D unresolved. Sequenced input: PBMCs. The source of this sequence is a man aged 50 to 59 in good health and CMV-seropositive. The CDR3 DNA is TGTGCCAGCAGCTTAGCGGAGACCTACAATGAGCAGTTCTTC. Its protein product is CASSLAETYNEQFF.